The present entry profiles one T cell receptor beta chain with its context. The sample originates from a study of blood T cell repertoires in COVID-19. The germline gives CDR1 SEHNR, CDR2 FQNEAQ (reference sequence). The CDR3 totals 16 residues. Trimming removed 5 bases from V and 3 bases from J; junction bases left unmatched: 9. Profiled with immunoSEQ multiplex PCR; TCRdb holds only in-frame clones, not every one. The sample records under 75,000 clones, approximately 79% being singletons. The sample was peripheral blood. J is TRBJ2-1 and V is TRBV7-9; 8 bases are a match to TRBD2. The clonotype comes from a woman in her 70s with acute or convalescent COVID-19. CDR3 nucleotides: TGTGCCAGCAGCCGAACCCGGGAGGGGGGCTACAATGAGCAGTTCTTC. Encoded protein: CASSRTREGGYNEQFF. Based on the CDR3 plus reference TRBV7-9 and TRBJ2-1, the full variable domain is DTGVSQNPRHKITKRGQNVTFRCDPISEHNRLYWYRQTLGQGPEFLTYFQNEAQLEKSRLLSDRFSAERPKGSFSTLEIQRTEQGDSAMYLCASSRTREGGYNEQFFGPGTRLTVL.